This T cell receptor beta chain is from a study of T cells in narcolepsy (dated by TCRdb to 2016 to 2018). Turning to the overall study: Patients with narcolepsy type 1 or type 2 (NT1, NT2) were enrolled in the study together with healthy control donors. Autoreactive T cells targeting hypocretin neuron self-antigens (hypocretin, TRIB2) were sought in narcolepsy patients, and TCR Vbeta sequencing was used to track clonotypes in blood and CSF.

V was cut back by 2 bases and J by 2 bases, leaving a gap of 4 bases between them. Inclusive of the bounding cysteine and phenylalanine, the CDR3 is 12 residues long. CDR3 DNA only is kept here, 36 bases in frame from base 1. The germline V gene specifies MNHEY as CDR1 and SVGAGI as CDR2. For TCR Vbeta sequencing, memory CD4+ T cells were sorted ex vivo from the peripheral blood of narcolepsy patients and healthy controls. Results the study describes overall, beyond this receptor: Autoreactive clonotypes were reported to be detected serially in the blood of the same patients and of different patients, but not in the blood of healthy controls. No sequences matching autoreactive T cell clones were contained in some blood memory CD4+ repertoires from patients and controls. HCRT-specific and TRIB2-specific autoreactive clonotypes were highlighted in plots that compared CD4+ T cell clonotypes in CSF versus blood from the same patient. Numbers of sequenced blood memory CD4+ clonotypes were comparable, averaging about 40,000 in patients and about 30,000 in controls.

Library method: the immunoSEQ multiplex PCR assay. Not all clones reach the TCRdb copy of this immuneACCESS table, which keeps in-frame sequences only. Checked studies attribute under half of the gap to unresolved V genes and leave the rest unexplained. The sample table lists roughly 24,000 clones, 70% to 85% of them with a count of one. More than 1% of the sample is held by the ten biggest clonotypes. Details on this clone: Its antigen target is currently unknown. The input lacks base qualities; no much larger clone sits a single base away.

Sequencing used memory (CD45RA-) CD4+ T cells from blood. The meaning of the sample's cell subset or site label: memory T cells sorted ex vivo from peripheral blood. The sequence links TRBV6-5 to TRBJ2-7; there is no confident call for the D gene. The clonotype originates from a human donor in good health. The encoded CDR3 is CASSYGPYEQYF. DNA sequence: TGTGCCAGCAGTTACGGCCCCTACGAGCAGTACTTC.